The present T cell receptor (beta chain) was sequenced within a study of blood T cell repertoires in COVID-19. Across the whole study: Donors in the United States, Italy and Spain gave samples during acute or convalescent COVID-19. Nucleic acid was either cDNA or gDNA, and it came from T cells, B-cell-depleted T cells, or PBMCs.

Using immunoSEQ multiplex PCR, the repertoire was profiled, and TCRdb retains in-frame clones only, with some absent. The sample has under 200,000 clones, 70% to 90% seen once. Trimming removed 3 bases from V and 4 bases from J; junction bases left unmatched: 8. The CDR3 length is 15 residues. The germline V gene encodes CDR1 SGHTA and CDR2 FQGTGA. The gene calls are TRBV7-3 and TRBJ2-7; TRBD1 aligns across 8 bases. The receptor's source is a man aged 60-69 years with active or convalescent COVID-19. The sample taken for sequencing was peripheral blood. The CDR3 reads CASSLVHGQGYEQYF. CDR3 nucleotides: TGTGCCAGCAGCTTGGTCCACGGACAGGGTTACGAGCAGTACTTC.